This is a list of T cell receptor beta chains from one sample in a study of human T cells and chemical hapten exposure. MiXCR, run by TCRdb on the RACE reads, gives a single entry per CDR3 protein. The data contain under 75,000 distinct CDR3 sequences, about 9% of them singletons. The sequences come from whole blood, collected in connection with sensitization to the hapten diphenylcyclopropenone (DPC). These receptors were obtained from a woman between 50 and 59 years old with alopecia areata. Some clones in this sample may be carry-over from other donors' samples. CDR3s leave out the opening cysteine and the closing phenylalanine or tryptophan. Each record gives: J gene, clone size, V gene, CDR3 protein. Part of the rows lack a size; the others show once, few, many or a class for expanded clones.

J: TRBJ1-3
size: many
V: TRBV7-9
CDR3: ASSSGEGQRNTIY

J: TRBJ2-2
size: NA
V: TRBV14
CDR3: ASSQAGGNTGELF

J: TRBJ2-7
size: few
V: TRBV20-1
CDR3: SATSTSGSVNEQY

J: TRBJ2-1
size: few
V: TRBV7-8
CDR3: ASSLELAAYYEQF

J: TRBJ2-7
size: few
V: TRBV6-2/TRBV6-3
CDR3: ASSLRDTYYEQY

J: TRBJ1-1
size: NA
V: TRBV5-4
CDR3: AWRWGSTEAF

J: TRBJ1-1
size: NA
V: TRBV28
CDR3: ASSFFLGGNTEAF

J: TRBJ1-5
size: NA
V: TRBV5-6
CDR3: ASSTGGNQPQH

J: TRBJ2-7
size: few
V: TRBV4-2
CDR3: ASSQVQGSYEQY

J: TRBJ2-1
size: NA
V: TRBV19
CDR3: ASSTGSSYNEQF

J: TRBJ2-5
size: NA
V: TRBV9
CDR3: ASSPPGRAETQY

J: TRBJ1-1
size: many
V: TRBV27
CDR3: ASSPPGGRTEAF

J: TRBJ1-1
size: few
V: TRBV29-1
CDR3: SVVPGTGDTEAF

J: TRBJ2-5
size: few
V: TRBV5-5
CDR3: ASSLIGPSTQY

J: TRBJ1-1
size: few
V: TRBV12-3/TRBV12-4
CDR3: ASRTGFAEAF

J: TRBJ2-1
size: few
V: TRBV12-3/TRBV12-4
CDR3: ASSPLPGQGLNEQF

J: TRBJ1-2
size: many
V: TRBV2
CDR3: ASSAGGDYGYT

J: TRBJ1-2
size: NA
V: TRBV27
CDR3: ASSSPVLGGYT

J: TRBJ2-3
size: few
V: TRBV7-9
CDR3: ASSLDGGGTQY

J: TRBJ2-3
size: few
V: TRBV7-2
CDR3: ASSFVAVSTDTQY

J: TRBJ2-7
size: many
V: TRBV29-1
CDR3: SVQKGDGGIEQY

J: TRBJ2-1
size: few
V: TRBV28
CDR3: ASSRLAGASYNEQF

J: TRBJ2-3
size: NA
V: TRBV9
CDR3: ASSVGADTQY

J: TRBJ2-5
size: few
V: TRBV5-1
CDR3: ASSLSGPQETQY

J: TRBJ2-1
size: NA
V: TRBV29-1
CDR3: SVVQGSSYNEQF

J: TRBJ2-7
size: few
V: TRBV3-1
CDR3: ASSPPGQSSYEQY